The sequence of this T cell receptor beta chain was determined in a study of blood T cell repertoires in COVID-19. Original data processing: Amplification with reference gene primers provided the estimates of nucleated cell counts. Repertoires were generated with immunoSEQ multiplex PCR, while TCRdb's copy carries only in-frame clones and drops some. That table gives V, J and clone size, and the DNA gave D and trimming. Here the sample spans fewer than 400,000 clones, 85% to 90% being singletons. Those enrolled in Seattle joined during active infection and were followed longitudinally afterward. In germline, CDR1 is SGHNT, CDR2 YYREEE (reference sequence). The ends were cut back, 0 bases at V and 4 bases at J, with 11 bases in the middle. There are 15 residues in the CDR3.

Source material: peripheral blood. The source is a woman under 40 with COVID-19, enrolled during active disease. This chain connects TRBV5-4 to TRBJ2-1; D possibly corresponds to TRBD2 (6 bases). The CDR3 reads CASSLEEGIYNEQFF. The CDR3 coding sequence is TGTGCCAGCAGCTTGGAGGAGGGAATTTACAATGAGCAGTTCTTC.